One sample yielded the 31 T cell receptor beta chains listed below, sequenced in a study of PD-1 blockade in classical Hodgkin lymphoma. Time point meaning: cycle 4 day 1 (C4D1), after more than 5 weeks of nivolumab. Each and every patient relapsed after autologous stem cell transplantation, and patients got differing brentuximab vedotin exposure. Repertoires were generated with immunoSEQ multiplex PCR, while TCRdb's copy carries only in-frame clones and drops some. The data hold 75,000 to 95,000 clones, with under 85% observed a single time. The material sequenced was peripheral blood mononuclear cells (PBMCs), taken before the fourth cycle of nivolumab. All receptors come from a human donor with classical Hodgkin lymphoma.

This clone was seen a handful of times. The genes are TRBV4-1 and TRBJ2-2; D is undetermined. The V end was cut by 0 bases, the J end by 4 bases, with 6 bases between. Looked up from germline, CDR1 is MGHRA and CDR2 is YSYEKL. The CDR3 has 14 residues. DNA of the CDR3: TGCGCCAGCAGCCAAGAGGGCTCCACCGGGGAGCTGTTTTTT. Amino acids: CASSQEGSTGELFF.

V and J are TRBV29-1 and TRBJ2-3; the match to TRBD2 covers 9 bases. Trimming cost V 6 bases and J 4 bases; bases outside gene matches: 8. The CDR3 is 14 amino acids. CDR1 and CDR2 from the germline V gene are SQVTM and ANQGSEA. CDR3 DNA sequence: TGCAGCGTCCCCATTAGCGGGAGTTCAGATACGCAGTATTTT. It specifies CSVPISGSSDTQYF.

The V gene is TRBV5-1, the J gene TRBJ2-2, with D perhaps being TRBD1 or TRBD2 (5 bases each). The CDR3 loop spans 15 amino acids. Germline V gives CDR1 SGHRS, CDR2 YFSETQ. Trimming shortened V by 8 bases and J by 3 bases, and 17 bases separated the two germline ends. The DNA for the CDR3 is TGCGCCAGTGCACCGGGACCCGGCGACACCGGGGAGCTGTTTTTT. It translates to CASAPGPGDTGELFF.

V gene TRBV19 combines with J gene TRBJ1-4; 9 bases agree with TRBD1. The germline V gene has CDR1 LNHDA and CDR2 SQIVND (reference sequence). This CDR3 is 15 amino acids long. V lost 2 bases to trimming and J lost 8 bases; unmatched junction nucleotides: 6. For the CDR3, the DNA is TGTGCCAGTAGTATACGTCCTGGACAGGGGGAAAAACTGTTTTTT. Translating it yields CASSIRPGQGEKLFF.

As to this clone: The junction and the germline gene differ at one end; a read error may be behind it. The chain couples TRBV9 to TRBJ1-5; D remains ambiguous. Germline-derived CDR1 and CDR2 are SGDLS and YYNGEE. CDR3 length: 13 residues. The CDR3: CASNVGLGQPQHF. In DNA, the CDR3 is TGTGCCAGCAACGTAGGGTTGGGACAGCCCCAGCATTTT. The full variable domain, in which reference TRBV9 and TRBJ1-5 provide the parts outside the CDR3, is DSGVTQTPKHLITATGQRVTLRCSPRSGDLSVYWYQQSLDQGLQFLIQYYNGEERAKGNILERFSAQQFPDLHSELNLSSLELGDSALYFCASNVGLGQPQHFGDGTRLSIL.

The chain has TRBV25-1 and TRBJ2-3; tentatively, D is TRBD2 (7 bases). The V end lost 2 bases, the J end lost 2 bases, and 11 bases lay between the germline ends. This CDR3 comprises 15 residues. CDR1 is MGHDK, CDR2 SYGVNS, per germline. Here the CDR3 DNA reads TGTGCCAGCAGTGAAGGGGGGGCGTACACAGATACGCAGTATTTT. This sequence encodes CASSEGGAYTDTQYF.

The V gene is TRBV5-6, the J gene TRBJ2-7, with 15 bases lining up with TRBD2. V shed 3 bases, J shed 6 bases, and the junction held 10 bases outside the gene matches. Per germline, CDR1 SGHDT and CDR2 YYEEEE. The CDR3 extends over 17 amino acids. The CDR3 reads CASSSGLAGGPETEQYF. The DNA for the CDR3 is TGTGCCAGCAGCTCTGGACTAGCGGGAGGGCCCGAGACCGAGCAGTACTTC.

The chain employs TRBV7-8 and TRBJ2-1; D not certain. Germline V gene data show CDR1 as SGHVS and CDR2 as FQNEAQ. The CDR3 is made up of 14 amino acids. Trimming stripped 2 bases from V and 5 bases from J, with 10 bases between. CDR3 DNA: TGTGCCAGCAGCTTAATGGTTTCTCACAATGAGCAGTTCTTC. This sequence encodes CASSLMVSHNEQFF.

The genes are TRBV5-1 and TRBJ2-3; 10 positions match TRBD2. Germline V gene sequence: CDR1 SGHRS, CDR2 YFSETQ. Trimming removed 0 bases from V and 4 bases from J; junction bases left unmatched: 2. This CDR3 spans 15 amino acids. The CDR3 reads CASSLGLAGADTQYF. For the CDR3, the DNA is TGCGCCAGCAGCTTGGGGCTAGCGGGGGCAGATACGCAGTATTTT.

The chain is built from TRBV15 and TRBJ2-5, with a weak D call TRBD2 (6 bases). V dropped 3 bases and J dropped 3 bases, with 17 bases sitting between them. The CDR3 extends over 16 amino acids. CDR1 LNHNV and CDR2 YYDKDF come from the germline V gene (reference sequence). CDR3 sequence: CATSSVGRLGKETQYF. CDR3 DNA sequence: TGTGCCACCAGCAGCGTCGGGAGATTGGGGAAAGAGACCCAGTACTTC.

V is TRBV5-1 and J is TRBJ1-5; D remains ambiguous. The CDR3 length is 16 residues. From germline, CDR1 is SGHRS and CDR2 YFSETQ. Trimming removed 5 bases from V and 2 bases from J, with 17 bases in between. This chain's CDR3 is CASSPTGFMGNQPQHF. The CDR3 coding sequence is TGCGCCAGCAGTCCCACCGGGTTTATGGGCAATCAGCCCCAGCATTTT.

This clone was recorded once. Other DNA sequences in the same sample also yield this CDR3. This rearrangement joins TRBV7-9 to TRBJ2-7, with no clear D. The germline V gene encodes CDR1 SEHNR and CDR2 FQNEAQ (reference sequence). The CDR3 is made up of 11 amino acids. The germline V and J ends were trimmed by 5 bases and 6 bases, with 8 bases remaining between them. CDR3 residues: CASSPGFEQYF. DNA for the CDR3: TGTGCCAGCAGCCCCGGTTTCGAGCAGTACTTC. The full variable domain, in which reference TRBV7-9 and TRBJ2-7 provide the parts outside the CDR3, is DTGVSQNPRHKITKRGQNVTFRCDPISEHNRLYWYRQTLGQGPEFLTYFQNEAQLEKSRLLSDRFSAERPKGSFSTLEIQRTEQGDSAMYLCASSPGFEQYFGPGTRLTVT.

The CDR3 DNA reads TGTGCCAGCAGCCTAGGGGGGGCTCTCTCCTACAATGAGCAGTTCTTC. As protein: CASSLGGALSYNEQFF. The chain has TRBV7-8 and TRBJ2-1; a possible D gene is TRBD2 (7 bases). Germline CDR1 SGHVS, CDR2 FQNEAQ. The V end lost 5 bases, the J end lost 0 bases, and 14 bases lay between the germline ends. This CDR3 contains 16 residues.

The CDR3 protein is CATSRYFSGSERFETQYF. The DNA of the CDR3 is TGTGCCACCAGCAGGTACTTTAGCGGGAGCGAACGTTTTGAGACCCAGTACTTC. V usage is TRBV15 and J usage is TRBJ2-5; 9 nucleotides line up with TRBD2. This CDR3 is 18 amino acids long. Losses at the gene ends were 3 bases for V and 5 bases for J; bases not matched to a gene: 16. Germline values: CDR1 LNHNV, CDR2 YYDKDF (reference sequence).

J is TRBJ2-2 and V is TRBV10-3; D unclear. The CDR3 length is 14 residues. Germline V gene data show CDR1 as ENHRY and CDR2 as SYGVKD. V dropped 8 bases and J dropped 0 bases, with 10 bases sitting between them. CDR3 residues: CAISRDANTGELFF. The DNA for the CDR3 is TGTGCCATCTCTCGAGACGCGAACACCGGGGAGCTGTTTTTT.

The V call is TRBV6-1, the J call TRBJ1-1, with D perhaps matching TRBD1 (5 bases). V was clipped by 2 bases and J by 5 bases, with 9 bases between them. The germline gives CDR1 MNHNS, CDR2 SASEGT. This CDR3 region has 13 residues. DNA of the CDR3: TGTGCCAGCAGTGAATTGGGGGGTACTGAAGCTTTCTTT. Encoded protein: CASSELGGTEAFF.

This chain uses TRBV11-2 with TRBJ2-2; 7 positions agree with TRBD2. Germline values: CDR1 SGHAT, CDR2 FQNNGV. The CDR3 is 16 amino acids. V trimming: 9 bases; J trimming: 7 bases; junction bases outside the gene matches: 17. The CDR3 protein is CASRTSLTSPSGELFF. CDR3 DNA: TGTGCCAGTCGCACCTCGCTGACTAGCCCCAGCGGGGAGCTGTTTTTT.

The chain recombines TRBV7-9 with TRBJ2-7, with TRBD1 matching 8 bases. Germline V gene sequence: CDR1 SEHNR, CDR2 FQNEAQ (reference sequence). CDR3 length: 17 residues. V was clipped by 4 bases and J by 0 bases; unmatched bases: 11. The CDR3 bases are TGTGCCAGCAGCTCGAATCTACAGACAGGGGACTCCTACGAGCAGTACTTC. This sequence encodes CASSSNLQTGDSYEQYF. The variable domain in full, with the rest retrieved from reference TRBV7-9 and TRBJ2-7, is DTGVSQNPRHKITKRGQNVTFRCDPISEHNRLYWYRQTLGQGPEFLTYFQNEAQLEKSRLLSDRFSAERPKGSFSTLEIQRTEQGDSAMYLCASSSNLQTGDSYEQYFGPGTRLTVT.

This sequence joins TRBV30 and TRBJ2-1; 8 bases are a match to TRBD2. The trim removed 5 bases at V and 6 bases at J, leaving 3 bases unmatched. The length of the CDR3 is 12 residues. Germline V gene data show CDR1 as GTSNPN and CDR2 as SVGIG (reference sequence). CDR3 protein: CAWSRGGNEQFF. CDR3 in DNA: TGTGCCTGGTCCCGGGGGGGCAATGAGCAGTTCTTC.

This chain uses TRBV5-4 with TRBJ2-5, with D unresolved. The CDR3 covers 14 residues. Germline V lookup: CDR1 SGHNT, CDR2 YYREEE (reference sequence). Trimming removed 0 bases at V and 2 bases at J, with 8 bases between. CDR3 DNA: TGTGCCAGCAGCTTGGGACTCTTACAAGAGACCCAGTACTTC. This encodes CASSLGLLQETQYF.

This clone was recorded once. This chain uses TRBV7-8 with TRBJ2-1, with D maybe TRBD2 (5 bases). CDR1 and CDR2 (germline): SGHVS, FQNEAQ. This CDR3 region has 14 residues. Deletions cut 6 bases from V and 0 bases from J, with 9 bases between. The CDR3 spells CASRPGSSYNEQFF. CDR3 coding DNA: TGTGCCAGCAGACCGGGGAGCTCCTACAATGAGCAGTTCTTC.

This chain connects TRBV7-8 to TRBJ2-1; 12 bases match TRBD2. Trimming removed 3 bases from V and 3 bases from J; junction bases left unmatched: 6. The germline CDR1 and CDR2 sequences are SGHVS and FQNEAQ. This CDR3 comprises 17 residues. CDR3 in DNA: TGTGCCAGCAGCTTTTCCCAGACTAGCGGGGGCTACAATGAGCAGTTCTTC. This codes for CASSFSQTSGGYNEQFF.

CDR3 nucleotide sequence: TGTGCCAGCAGCTTAAGGTCGACTGCAACTAATGAAAAACTGTTTTTT. Translation: CASSLRSTATNEKLFF. The chain joins TRBV7-2 to TRBJ1-4, with no clear D. CDR1 is SGHTA, CDR2 FQGNSA, per germline. The CDR3 extends over 16 amino acids. The germline V and J ends were trimmed by 2 bases and 0 bases, with 10 bases remaining between them.

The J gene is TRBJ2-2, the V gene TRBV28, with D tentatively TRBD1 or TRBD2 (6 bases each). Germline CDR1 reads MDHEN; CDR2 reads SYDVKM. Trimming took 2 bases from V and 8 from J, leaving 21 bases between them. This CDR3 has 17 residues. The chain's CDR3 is CASSLGKGLRQAGELFF. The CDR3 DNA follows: TGTGCCAGCAGTTTAGGGAAGGGACTCCGACAGGCGGGGGAGCTGTTTTTT.

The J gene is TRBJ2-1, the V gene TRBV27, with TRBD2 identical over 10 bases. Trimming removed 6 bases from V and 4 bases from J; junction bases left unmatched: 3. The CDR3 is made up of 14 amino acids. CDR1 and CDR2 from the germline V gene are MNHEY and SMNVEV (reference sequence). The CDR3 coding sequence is TGTGCCAGCAGCAAGCGGGAGGGGTACAATGAGCAGTTCTTC. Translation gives CASSKREGYNEQFF.

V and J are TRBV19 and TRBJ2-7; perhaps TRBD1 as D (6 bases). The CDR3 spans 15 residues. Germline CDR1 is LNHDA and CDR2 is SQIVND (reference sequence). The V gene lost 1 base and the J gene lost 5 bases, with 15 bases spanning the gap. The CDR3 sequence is CASSIGGTGPHEQYF. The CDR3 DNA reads TGTGCCAGTAGTATAGGCGGAACAGGGCCCCACGAGCAGTACTTC.

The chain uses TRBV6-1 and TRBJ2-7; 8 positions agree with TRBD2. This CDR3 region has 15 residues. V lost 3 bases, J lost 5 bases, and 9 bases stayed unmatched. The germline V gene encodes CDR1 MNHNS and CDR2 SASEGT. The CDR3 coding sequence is TGTGCCAGCAGTGATGAAGCGGGAGAGGGAAACGAGCAGTACTTC. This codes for CASSDEAGEGNEQYF.

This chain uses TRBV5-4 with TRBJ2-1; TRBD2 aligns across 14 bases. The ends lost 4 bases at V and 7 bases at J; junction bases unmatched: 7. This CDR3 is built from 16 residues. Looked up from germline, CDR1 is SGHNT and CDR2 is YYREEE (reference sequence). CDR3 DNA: TGTGCCAGCAGCGACGGGACTAGCGGGAGTACTAATGAGCAGTTCTTC. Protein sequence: CASSDGTSGSTNEQFF.

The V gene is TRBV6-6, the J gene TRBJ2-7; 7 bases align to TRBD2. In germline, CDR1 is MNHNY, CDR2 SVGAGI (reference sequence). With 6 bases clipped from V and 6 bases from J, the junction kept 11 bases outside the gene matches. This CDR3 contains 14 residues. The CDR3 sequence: CASSPAGPLAEQYF. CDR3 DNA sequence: TGTGCCAGCAGCCCAGCGGGGCCACTAGCCGAGCAGTACTTC.

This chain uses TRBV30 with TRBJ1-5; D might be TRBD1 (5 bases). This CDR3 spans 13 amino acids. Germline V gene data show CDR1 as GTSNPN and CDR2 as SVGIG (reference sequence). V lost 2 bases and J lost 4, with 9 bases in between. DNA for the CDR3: TGTGCCTGGAGTACGGGGGTTAATCAGCCCCAGCATTTT. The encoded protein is CAWSTGVNQPQHF. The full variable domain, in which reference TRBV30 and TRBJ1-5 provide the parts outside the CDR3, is SQTIHQWPATLVQPVGSPLSLECTVEGTSNPNLYWYRQAAGRGLQLLFYSVGIGQISSEVPQNLSASRPQDRQFILSSKKLLLSDSGFYLCAWSTGVNQPQHFGDGTRLSIL.

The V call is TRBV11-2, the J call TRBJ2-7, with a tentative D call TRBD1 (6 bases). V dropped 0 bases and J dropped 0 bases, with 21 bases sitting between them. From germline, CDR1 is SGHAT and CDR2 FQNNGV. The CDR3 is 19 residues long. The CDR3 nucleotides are TGTGCCAGCAGCTTAGACCAGCACCCGGGACAACAATACTCCTACGAGCAGTACTTC. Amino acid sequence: CASSLDQHPGQQYSYEQYF. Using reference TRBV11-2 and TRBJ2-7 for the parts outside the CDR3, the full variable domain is EAGVAQSPRYKIIEKRQSVAFWCNPISGHATLYWYQQILGQGPKLLIQFQNNGVVDDSQLPKDRFSAERLKGVDSTLKIQPAKLEDSAVYLCASSLDQHPGQQYSYEQYFGPGTRLTVT.